This record concerns one TCR beta chain sequence. Its antigen is still unknown. This sample stems from a study of shared clonotypes between healthy human individuals. Study outcomes and limitations: Sharing across several donors was seen in 4.5% to 5.5% of naive CD4 clonotypes. Clonotypes shared by all four sorted-subset donors had higher generation probabilities than non-shared clonotypes.

The test was conducted at deep level. This table comes from immunoSEQ multiplex PCR, and its TCRdb copy is limited to in-frame clones, with some not included. The table includes about 2.4 million clones, approximately 94% detected once. The source is a man aged 18 to 30 in good health. Some clones in this sample may be carry-over from other donors' samples. Sequenced input: naive CD4+ T cells from PBMCs. Indicated subset: CD45RA+ positively selected.

The CDR3 DNA is TGTGCCAGTAGTGTGGACAGGAACACCGGGGAGCTGTTTTTT. This codes for CASSVDRNTGELFF. This rearrangement joins TRBV19 to TRBJ2-2; a possible D gene is TRBD1 (6 bases). The CDR3 sequence is 14 residues long. Trimming removed 5 bases at V and 1 base at J, with 8 bases between. Germline CDR1 reads LNHDA; CDR2 reads SQIVND (reference sequence). Drawing the rest from reference TRBV19 and TRBJ2-2, the complete variable domain is DGGITQSPKYLFRKEGQNVTLSCEQNLNHDAMYWYRQDPGQGLRLIYYSQIVNDFQKGDIAEGYSVSREKKESFPLTVTSAQKNPTAFYLCASSVDRNTGELFFGEGSRLTVL.